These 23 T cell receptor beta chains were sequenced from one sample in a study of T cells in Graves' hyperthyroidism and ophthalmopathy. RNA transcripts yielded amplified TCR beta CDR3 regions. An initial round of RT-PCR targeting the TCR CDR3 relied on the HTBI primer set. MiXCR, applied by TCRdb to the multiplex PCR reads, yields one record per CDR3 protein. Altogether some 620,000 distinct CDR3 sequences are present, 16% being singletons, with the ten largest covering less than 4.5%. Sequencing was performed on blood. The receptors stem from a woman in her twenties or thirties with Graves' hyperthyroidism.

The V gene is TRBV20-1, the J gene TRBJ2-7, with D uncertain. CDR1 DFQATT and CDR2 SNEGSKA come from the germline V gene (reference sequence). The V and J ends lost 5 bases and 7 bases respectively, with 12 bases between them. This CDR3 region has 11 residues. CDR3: CSAPRDHEQYF. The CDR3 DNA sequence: TGCAGTGCTCCTCGCGACCATGAGCAGTACTTC.

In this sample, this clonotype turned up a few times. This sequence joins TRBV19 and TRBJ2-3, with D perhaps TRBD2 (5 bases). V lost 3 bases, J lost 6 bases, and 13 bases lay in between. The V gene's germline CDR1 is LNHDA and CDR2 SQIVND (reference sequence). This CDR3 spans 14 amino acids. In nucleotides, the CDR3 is TGTGCCAGTAGTATGGGTAAGGGAGACGATACGCAGTATTTT. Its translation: CASSMGKGDDTQYF.

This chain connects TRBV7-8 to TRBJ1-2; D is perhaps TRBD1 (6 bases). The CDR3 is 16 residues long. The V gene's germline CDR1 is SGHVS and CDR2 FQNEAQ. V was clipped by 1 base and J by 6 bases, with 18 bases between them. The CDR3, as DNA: TGTGCCAGCAGCTTAGATCCCACAGGGTTGGAAGATGGCTACACCTTC. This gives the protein CASSLDPTGLEDGYTF.

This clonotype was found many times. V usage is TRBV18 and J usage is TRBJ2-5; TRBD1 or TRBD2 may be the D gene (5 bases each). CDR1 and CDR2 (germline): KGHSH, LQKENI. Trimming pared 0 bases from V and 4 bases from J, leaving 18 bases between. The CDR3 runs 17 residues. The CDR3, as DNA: TGTGCCAGCTCACCACCCGTCGCAGGGCAGGGACGAGAGACCCAGTACTTC. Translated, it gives CASSPPVAGQGRETQYF.

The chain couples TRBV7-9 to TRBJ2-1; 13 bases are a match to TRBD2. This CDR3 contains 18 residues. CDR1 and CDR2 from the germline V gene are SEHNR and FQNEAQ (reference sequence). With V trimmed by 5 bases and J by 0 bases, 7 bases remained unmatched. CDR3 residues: CASSGGTSGTSSYNEQFF. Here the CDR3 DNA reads TGTGCCAGCAGCGGAGGGACTAGCGGGACCAGCTCCTACAATGAGCAGTTCTTC.

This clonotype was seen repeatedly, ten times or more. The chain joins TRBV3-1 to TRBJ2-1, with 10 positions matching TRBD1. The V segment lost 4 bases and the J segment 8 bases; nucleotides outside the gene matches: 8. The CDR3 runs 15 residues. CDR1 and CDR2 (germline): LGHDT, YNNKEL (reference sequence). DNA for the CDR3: TGTGCCAGCAGCCTGTTCGGGACAGGGGTCGATGAGCAGTTCTTC. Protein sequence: CASSLFGTGVDEQFF.

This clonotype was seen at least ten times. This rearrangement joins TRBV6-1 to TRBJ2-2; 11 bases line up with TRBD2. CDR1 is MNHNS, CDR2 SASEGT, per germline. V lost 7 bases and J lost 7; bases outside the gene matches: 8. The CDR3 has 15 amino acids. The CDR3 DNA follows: TGTGCCAGCACTGGGCTAGCGGGAGGTGGCGGGGAGCTGTTTTTT. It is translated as CASTGLAGGGGELFF.

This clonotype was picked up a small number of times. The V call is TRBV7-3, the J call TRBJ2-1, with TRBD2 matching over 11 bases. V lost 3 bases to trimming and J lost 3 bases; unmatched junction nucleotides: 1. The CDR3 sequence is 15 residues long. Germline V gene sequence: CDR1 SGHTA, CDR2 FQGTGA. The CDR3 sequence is CASSFSGGGYNEQFF. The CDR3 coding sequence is TGTGCCAGCAGCTTTAGCGGGGGGGGCTACAATGAGCAGTTCTTC.

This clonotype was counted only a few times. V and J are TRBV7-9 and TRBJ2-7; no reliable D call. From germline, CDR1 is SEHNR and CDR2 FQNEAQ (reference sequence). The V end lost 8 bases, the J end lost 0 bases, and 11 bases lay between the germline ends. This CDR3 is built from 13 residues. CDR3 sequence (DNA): TGTGCCAGCCGAAGGGCGGACTCCTACGAGCAGTACTTC. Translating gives CASRRADSYEQYF.

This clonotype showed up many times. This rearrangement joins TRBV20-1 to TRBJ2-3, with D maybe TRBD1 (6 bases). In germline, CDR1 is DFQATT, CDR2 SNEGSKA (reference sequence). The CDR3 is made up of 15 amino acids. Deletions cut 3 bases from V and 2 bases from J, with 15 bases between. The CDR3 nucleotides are TGCAGTGCTAGCCACCGGGACACTTTCACAGATACGCAGTATTTT. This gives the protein CSASHRDTFTDTQYF.

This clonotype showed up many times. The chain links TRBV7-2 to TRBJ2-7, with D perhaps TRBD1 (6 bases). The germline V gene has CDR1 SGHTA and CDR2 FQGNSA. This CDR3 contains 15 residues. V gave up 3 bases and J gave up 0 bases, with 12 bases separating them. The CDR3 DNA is TGTGCCAGCAGCTTCTCCGGGACACCCTCCTACGAGCAGTACTTC. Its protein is CASSFSGTPSYEQYF.

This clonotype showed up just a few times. CDR3 sequence: CASAGTGRSGANVLTF. Written as DNA, the CDR3 is TGTGCCAGCGCCGGGACAGGGAGGTCTGGGGCCAACGTCCTGACTTTC. V usage is TRBV19 and J usage is TRBJ2-6; 9 nucleotides match TRBD1. After removal of 9 bases from V and 1 base from J, the junction contained 7 bases not matched to a gene. Germline CDR1 and CDR2: LNHDA and SQIVND (reference sequence). The CDR3 runs 16 residues. Based on the CDR3 plus reference TRBV19 and TRBJ2-6, the full variable domain is DGGITQSPKYLFRKEGQNVTLSCEQNLNHDAMYWYRQDPGQGLRLIYYSQIVNDFQKGDIAEGYSVSREKKESFPLTVTSAQKNPTAFYLCASAGTGRSGANVLTFGAGSRLTVL.

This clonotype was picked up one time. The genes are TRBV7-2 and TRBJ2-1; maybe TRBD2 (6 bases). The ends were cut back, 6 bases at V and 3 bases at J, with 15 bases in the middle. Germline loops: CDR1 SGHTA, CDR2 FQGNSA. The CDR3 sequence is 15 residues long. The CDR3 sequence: CASSKGAGFYNEQFF. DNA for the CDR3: TGTGCCAGCAGTAAAGGGGCGGGATTCTACAATGAGCAGTTCTTC.

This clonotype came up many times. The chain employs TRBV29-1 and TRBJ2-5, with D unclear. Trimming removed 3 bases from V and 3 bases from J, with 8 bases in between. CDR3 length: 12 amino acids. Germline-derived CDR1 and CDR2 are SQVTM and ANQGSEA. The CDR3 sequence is CSVDHQEETQYF. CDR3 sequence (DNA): TGCAGCGTTGACCATCAGGAAGAGACCCAGTACTTC. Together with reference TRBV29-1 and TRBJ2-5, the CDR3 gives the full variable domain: SAVISQKPSRDICQRGTSLTIQCQVDSQVTMMFWYRQQPGQSLTLIATANQGSEATYESGFVIDKFPISRPNLTFSTLTVSNMSPEDSSIYLCSVDHQEETQYFGPGTRLLVL.

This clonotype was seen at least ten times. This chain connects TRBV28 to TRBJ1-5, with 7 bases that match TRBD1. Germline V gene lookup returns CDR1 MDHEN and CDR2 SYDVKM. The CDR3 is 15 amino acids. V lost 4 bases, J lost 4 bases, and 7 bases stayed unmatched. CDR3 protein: CASSSGDRSNQPQHF. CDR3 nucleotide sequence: TGTGCCAGCAGTTCCGGGGACAGATCGAATCAGCCCCAGCATTTT.

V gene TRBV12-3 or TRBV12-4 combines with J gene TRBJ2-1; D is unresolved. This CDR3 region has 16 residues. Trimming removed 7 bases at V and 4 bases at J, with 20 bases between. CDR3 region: CASNLAAVSGYNEQFF. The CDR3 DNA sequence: TGTGCCAGCAACCTGGCGGCGGTCAGTGGTTACAATGAGCAGTTCTTC.

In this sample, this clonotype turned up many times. In DNA form, the CDR3 reads TGTGCCAGCAGTGAAGCGGCGAGTTACACCGGGGAGCTGTTTTTT. This sequence encodes CASSEAASYTGELFF. The J gene is TRBJ2-2, the V gene TRBV6-1; no clear D. The CDR3 loop spans 15 amino acids. Trimming took 0 bases from V and 3 from J, leaving 8 bases between them. Germline loops: CDR1 MNHNS, CDR2 SASEGT.

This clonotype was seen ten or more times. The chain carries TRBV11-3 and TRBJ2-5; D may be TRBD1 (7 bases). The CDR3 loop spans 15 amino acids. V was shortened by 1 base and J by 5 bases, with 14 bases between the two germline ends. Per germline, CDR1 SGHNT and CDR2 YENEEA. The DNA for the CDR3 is TGTGCCAGCAGCTTAGGCGGCAGGGGGGATGAGACCCAGTACTTC. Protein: CASSLGGRGDETQYF. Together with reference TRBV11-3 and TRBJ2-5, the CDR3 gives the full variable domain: EAGVVQSPRYKIIEKKQPVAFWCNPISGHNTLYWYLQNLGQGPELLIRYENEEAVDDSQLPKDRFSAERLKGVDSTLKIQPAELGDSAVYLCASSLGGRGDETQYFGPGTRLLVL.

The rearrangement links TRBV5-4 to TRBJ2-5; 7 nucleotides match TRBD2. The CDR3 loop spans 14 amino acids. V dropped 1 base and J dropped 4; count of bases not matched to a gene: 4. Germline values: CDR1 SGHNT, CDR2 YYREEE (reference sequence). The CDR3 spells CASSLRVAGETQYF. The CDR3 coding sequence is TGTGCCAGCAGCTTGCGGGTAGCGGGAGAGACCCAGTACTTC.

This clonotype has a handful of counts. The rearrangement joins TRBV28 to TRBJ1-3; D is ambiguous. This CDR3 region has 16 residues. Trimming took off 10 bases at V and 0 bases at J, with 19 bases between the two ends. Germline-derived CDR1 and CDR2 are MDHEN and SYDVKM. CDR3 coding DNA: TGTGCCACCAAAGCCCCAGTTTCCCGCTCTGGAAACACCATATATTTT. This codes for CATKAPVSRSGNTIYF.

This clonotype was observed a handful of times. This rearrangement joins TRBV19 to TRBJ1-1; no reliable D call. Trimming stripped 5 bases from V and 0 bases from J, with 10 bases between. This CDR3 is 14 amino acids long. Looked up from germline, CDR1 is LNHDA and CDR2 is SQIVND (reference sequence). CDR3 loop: CASSEVRMNTEAFF. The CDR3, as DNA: TGTGCCAGTAGTGAGGTCAGGATGAACACTGAAGCTTTCTTT.

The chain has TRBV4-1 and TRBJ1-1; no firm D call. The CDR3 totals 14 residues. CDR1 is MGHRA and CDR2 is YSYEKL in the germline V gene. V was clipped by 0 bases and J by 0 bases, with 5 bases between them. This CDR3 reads CASSQEGLNTEAFF. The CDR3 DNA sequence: TGCGCCAGCAGCCAAGAGGGTTTGAACACTGAAGCTTTCTTT.

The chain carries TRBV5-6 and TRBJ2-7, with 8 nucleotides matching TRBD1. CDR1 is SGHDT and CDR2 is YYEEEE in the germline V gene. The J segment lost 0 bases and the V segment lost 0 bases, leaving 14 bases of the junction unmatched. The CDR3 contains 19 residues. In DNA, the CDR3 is TGTGCCAGCAGCTTGGGGGGTTGGGGACAGGTTTATAACTCCTACGAGCAGTACTTC. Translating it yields CASSLGGWGQVYNSYEQYF.